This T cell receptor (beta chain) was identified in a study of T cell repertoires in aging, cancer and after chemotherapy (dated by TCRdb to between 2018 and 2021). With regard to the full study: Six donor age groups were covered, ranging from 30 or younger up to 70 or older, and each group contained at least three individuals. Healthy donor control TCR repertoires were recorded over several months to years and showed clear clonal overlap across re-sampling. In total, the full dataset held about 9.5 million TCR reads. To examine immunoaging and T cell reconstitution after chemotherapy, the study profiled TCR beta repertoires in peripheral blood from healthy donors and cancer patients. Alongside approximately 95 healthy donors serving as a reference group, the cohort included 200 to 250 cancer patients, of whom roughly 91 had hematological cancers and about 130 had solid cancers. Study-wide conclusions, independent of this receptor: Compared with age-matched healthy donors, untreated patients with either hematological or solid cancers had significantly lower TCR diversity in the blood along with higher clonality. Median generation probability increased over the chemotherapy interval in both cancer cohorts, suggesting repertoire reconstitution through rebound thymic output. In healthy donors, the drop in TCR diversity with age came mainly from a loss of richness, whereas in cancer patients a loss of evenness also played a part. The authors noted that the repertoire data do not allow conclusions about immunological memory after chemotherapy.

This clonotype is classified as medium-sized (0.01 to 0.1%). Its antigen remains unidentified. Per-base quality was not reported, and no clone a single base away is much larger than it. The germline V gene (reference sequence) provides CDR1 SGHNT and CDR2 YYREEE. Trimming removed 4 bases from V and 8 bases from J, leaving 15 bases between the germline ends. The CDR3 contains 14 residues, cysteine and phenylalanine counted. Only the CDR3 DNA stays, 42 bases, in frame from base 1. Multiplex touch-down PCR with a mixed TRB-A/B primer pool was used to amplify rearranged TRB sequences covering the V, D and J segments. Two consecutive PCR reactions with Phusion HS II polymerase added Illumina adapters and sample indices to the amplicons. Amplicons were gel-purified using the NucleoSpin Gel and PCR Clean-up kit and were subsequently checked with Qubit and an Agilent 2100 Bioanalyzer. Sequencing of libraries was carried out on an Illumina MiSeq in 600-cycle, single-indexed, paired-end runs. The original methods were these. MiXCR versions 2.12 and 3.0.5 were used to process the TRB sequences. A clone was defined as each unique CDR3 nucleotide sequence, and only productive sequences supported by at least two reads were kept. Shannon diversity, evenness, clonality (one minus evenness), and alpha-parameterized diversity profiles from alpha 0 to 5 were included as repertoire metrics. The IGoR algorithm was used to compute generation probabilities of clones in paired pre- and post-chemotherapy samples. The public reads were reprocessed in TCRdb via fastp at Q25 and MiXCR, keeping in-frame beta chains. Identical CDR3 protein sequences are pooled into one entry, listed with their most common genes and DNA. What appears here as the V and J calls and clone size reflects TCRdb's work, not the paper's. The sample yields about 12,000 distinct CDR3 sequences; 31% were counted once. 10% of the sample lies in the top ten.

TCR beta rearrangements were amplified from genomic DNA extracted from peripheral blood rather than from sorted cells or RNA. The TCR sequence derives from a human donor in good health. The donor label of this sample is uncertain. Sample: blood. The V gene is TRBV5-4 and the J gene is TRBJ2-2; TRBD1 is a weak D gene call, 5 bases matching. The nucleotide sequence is TGTGCCAGCAGCATGGACACCGGAGTAGGGGAGCTGTTTTTT. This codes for CASSMDTGVGELFF.